The 5 T cell receptor beta chains given below trace back to one sample, sequenced in a study of blood T cell repertoires in COVID-19. TCRdb keeps only in-frame clones here, not all; method: immunoSEQ multiplex PCR. This table has some 300,000 clones, about nine tenths appearing once. Sample: PBMCs or T cells enriched from blood (not recorded which). The receptors were sampled from a woman in her forties or fifties who had been exposed to COVID-19.

J is TRBJ2-7 and V is TRBV28; 9 positions match TRBD1. This CDR3 is built from 15 residues. V lost 5 bases, J lost 4 bases, and 9 bases stayed unmatched. Germline CDR1 is MDHEN and CDR2 is SYDVKM. The CDR3 coding sequence is TGTGCCAGCAGTGAAGCCGGGACAGGGATATACGAGCAGTACTTC. Translation gives CASSEAGTGIYEQYF.

The gene calls are TRBV7-8 and TRBJ2-1; TRBD1 agrees at 8 bases. The CDR3 consists of 12 residues. The J segment lost 7 bases and the V segment lost 5 bases, leaving 1 base of the junction unmatched. In germline, CDR1 is SGHVS, CDR2 FQNEAQ. CDR3 amino acids: CASSRTGNEQFF. CDR3 nucleotides: TGTGCCAGCAGCCGGACAGGGAATGAGCAGTTCTTC.

The chain joins TRBV7-9 to TRBJ1-4; a weak D match, TRBD1 (5 bases). Trimming removed 1 base from V and 8 bases from J, with 14 bases in between. The CDR3 loop spans 15 amino acids. Germline V gene sequence: CDR1 SEHNR, CDR2 FQNEAQ (reference sequence). CDR3 bases: TGTGCCAGCAGCTTAGGGGGAGGGGCGGTCGAAAAACTGTTTTTT. Translated, it gives CASSLGGGAVEKLFF.

This clone was seen only a few times. The V and J genes are TRBV3-1 (or the pseudogene TRBV3-2) and TRBJ1-2; TRBD1 is a possible D gene (5 bases). Trimming stripped 3 bases from V and 4 bases from J, with 15 bases between. The CDR3 consists of 15 residues. The germline V gene encodes CDR1 LGHDT and CDR2 YNNKEL (reference sequence). The CDR3 sequence: CASSHSGRIGYGYTF. In DNA, the CDR3 is TGTGCCAGCAGCCACTCAGGGAGGATCGGCTATGGCTACACCTTC.

The chain joins TRBV3-1 (or the pseudogene TRBV3-2) to TRBJ2-7; D perhaps matches TRBD2 (6 bases). This CDR3 spans 16 amino acids. Germline loops: CDR1 LGHDT, CDR2 YNNKEL (reference sequence). Between the trimmed V and J ends, which lost 5 bases and 2 bases, there was a span of 19 bases. This chain's CDR3 is CASSGGPGLSAYEQYF. CDR3 sequence (DNA): TGTGCCAGCAGCGGAGGACCGGGACTCTCGGCCTACGAGCAGTACTTC.